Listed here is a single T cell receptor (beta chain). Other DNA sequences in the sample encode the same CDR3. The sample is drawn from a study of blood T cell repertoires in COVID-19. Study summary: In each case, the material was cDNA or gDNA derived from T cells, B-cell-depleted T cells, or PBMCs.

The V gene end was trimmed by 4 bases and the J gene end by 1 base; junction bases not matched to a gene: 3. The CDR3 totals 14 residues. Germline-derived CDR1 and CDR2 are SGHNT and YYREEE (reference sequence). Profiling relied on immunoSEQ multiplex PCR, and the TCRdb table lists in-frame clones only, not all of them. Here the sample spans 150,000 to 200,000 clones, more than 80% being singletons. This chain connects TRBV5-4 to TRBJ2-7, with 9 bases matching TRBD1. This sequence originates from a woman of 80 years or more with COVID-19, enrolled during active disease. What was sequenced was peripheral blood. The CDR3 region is CASSRDRVSYEQYF. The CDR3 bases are TGTGCCAGCAGCCGGGACAGGGTTTCCTACGAGCAGTACTTC. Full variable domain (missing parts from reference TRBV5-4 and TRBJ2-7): ETGVTQSPTHLIKTRGQQVTLRCSSQSGHNTVSWYQQALGQGPQFIFQYYREEENGRGNFPPRFSGLQFPNYSSELNVNALELDDSALYLCASSRDRVSYEQYFGPGTRLTVT.